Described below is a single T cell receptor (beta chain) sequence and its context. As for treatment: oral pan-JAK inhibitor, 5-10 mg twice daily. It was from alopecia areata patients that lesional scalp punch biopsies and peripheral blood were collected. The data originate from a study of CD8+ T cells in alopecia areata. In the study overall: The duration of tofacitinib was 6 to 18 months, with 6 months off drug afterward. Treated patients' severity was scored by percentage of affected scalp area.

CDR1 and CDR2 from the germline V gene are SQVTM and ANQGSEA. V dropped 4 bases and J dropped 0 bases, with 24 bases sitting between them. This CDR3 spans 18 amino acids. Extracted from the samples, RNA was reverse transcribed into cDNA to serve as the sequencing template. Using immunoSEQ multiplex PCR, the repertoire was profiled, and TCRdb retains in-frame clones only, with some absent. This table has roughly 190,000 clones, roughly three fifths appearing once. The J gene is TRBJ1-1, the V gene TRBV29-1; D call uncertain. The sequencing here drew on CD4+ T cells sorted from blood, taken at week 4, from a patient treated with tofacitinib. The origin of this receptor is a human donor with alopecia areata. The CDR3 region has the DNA TGCAGCGTTGCTGAGGTAGGGTACGGAGTCGGCATGAACACTGAAGCTTTCTTT. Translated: CSVAEVGYGVGMNTEAFF.